The TCR beta chain described here comes from a study of T cells in Graves' hyperthyroidism and ophthalmopathy. Germline assignment: CDR1 SGHRS and CDR2 YFSETQ. The CDR3 is 15 amino acids. Using RNA transcripts as the source, TCR beta CDR3 regions were amplified. Initially, a first-round RT-PCR of the TCR CDR3 employed the HTBI primer set. From the multiplex PCR reads, TCRdb called clonotypes with MiXCR, one entry per CDR3 protein. Here the sample spans approximately 320,000 distinct CDR3 sequences, roughly 17% being singletons. Only a few counts were recorded for this clonotype. An end of the junction differs from the germline gene, which may be a read error.

The chain links TRBV5-1 to TRBJ2-1; TRBD1 or TRBD2 may be the D gene (6 bases each). This clonotype originated in a man between 25 and 39 years old with Graves' hyperthyroidism. Specimen: blood. This chain's CDR3 is CASSLGTGGQNEQFF. For the CDR3, the DNA is TGCGCCAGCAGTTTGGGGACCGGGGGCCAAAATGAGCAGTTCTTC.